Listed below are T cell receptor beta chains from one sample, sequenced in a study of T cells in Graves' hyperthyroidism and ophthalmopathy. TCRdb recomputed calls from the multiplex PCR reads with MiXCR, one row per CDR3 protein. The sample lists around 400,000 distinct CDR3 sequences; approximately 13% were seen once. The sample was blood. These receptors all stem from a young woman with Graves' hyperthyroidism. CDR3s leave out the opening cysteine and the closing phenylalanine or tryptophan. Clone size, where shown, is once, few, many, or a class for clones that have expanded.

cdr3_aa v_call clone_size j_call cdr3_length
ASNGGATVGGYT TRBV6-1 few TRBJ1-2 12
ASSLEGIRGRETQY TRBV13 many TRBJ2-5 14
ASSLAQSTDTQY TRBV5-1 many TRBJ2-3 12
ASSQVSGRGNSPLH TRBV4-1 . TRBJ1-6 14
ASSAVAYSYNSPLH TRBV6-1 . TRBJ1-6 14
ASIRTGRSNQPQH TRBV28 many TRBJ1-5 13
ASSQGGLRPPEAF TRBV4-1 . TRBJ1-1 13
SANQDPSKKH TRBV20-1 . TRBJ1-5 10
SARDPRAHGYT TRBV20-1 . TRBJ1-2 11
AWSKGGGTEAF TRBV30 many TRBJ1-1 11
SGASSTDTQY TRBV20-1 . TRBJ2-3 10
ASSLLTTGTSGRALDEQF TRBV5-1 many TRBJ2-1 18
ASSQFWGATNEKLF TRBV4-3 many TRBJ1-4 14
ASSAGQGAWNTQY TRBV6-1 . TRBJ2-3 13
SARDGNEQF TRBV20-1 many TRBJ2-1 9
ASSPRDLSSYNSPLH TRBV18 few TRBJ1-6 15
ASSQLFGQGSLGYT TRBV6-1 many TRBJ1-2 14
ASTLEARGRADEQF TRBV7-2 . TRBJ2-1 14
ASSPYRGRGNEQY TRBV5-8 many TRBJ2-7 13
ASRYDRANQPQH TRBV28 many TRBJ1-5 12
ASSYRATSYEQY TRBV6-2/TRBV6-3 many TRBJ2-7 12
ASSLGQGNEKLF TRBV28 many TRBJ1-4 12
ASSLEGSAGLGPDTQY TRBV5-1 . TRBJ2-3 16
ASSSPGAGGQPQH TRBV28 few TRBJ1-5 13
SVDIRGGVTREQY TRBV29-1 few TRBJ2-7 13
ASSNRLSVF TRBV6-1 few TRBJ1-1 9
ASTGTGTVPQY TRBV12-3/TRBV12-4 . TRBJ2-5 11
ASSHPRVGTGSSGGYT TRBV4-3 . TRBJ1-2 16
ASSQSGTEYEQY TRBV4-3 . TRBJ2-7 12
SVAGSGNTIY TRBV29-1 many TRBJ1-3 10
ASSPESGSASYNEQF TRBV4-2 few TRBJ2-1 15
ASSQEGSDFPGETQY TRBV4-2 . TRBJ2-5 15
SAGQEYEQF TRBV20-1 many TRBJ2-1 9
ASSLGFLVRSNTEAF TRBV5-5 many TRBJ1-1 15
ASSLTLRDSPKGGNTIY TRBV27 many TRBJ1-3 17
AGHRDLGNTEAF TRBV24-1 few TRBJ1-1 12
ASSPSDRGTDTQY TRBV27 many TRBJ2-3 13
ASSSGLAVDTQY TRBV6-2/TRBV6-3 few TRBJ2-3 12
ASSIMKNTGELF TRBV19 . TRBJ2-2 12
ATSRESAEQY TRBV15 many TRBJ2-7 10
ASSPGTGGGGEKLF TRBV12-3/TRBV12-4 many TRBJ1-4 14
ASSVETSGDTGELF TRBV5-4 few TRBJ2-2 14
ASSVGGFNEQF TRBV9 few TRBJ2-1 11
ASRFTHSDSNQPQH TRBV6-1 many TRBJ1-5 14
ASSLGNNYGYT TRBV5-6 few TRBJ1-2 11
ASSYQVLAGYGQY TRBV6-6 many TRBJ2-7 13